The 9 T cell receptor beta chains below were found in one sample sequenced in a study of blood T cell repertoires in COVID-19 (TCRdb year 2020). Library construction relied on the immunoSEQ multiplex PCR assay. What TCRdb holds here is the immuneACCESS table cut down to in-frame rearrangements. Part of the clones is not present; checked against another copy, under half of the missing clones reflect an unresolved V gene, and the others are unexplained. The sample table contains approximately 350,000 clones; only one count was recorded for 91% of them. The top ten constitute more than 3% of the sample. The sequenced material came from peripheral blood. These receptors came from a woman under 30 who had recovered from COVID-19.

This clone was seen a handful of times. The V and J genes are TRBV2 and TRBJ1-4; D gene ambiguous. CDR1 SNHLY and CDR2 FYNNEI come from the germline V gene. The CDR3 runs to 12 residues. Trimming shortened V by 4 bases and J by 7 bases, and 7 bases separated the two germline ends. CDR3 DNA sequence: TGTGCCAGCAGTGGACAAAGTGAAAAACTGTTTTTT. Its translation: CASSGQSEKLFF.

This clone has just a few counts. The rearrangement links TRBV9 to TRBJ2-3; TRBD2 agrees at 13 bases. Germline V gene data show CDR1 as SGDLS and CDR2 as YYNGEE. The CDR3 runs 15 residues. The ends lost 3 bases at V and 3 bases at J; junction bases unmatched: 1. CDR3 sequence: CASSGTSGRTDTQYF. In DNA form, the CDR3 reads TGTGCCAGCAGCGGGACTAGCGGGAGAACAGATACGCAGTATTTT.

V is TRBV6-5 and J is TRBJ1-2, with D possibly TRBD1 on 5 matching bases. The CDR3 has 13 amino acids. Trimming left V 6 bases short and J 3 bases short, with 11 bases between. The germline CDR1 and CDR2 sequences are MNHEY and SVGAGI. CDR3 coding DNA: TGTGCCAGCAGCCGGACAACTCACTATGGCTACACCTTC. The encoded protein is CASSRTTHYGYTF.

The rearrangement uses TRBV5-4 and TRBJ2-5; 7 nucleotides align to TRBD1. Losses at the gene ends were 4 bases for V and 0 bases for J; bases not matched to a gene: 6. CDR3 length: 15 residues. Germline values: CDR1 SGHNT, CDR2 YYREEE (reference sequence). The CDR3: CASSTTGTDQETQYF. Here the CDR3 DNA reads TGTGCCAGCAGCACCACGGGGACAGACCAAGAGACCCAGTACTTC.

The V gene is TRBV7-2, the J gene TRBJ2-2; TRBD2 agrees at 11 bases. The V gene end was trimmed by 5 bases and the J gene end by 9 bases; junction bases not matched to a gene: 11. This CDR3 contains 16 residues. Germline CDR1 SGHTA, CDR2 FQGNSA. The CDR3 coding sequence is TGTGCCAGCAGCCCGGCGGCCCTAGCGGGAGGCCGGGAGCTGTTTTTT. Amino acids: CASSPAALAGGRELFF.

The V call is TRBV6-5, the J call TRBJ2-7, with TRBD2 identical over 13 bases. V trimming: 5 bases; J trimming: 6 bases; junction bases outside the gene matches: 4. There are 14 residues in the CDR3. The V gene's germline CDR1 is MNHEY and CDR2 SVGAGI. The CDR3 nucleotides are TGTGCCAGCAGTCTCGGGACTAGCGGGACCGAGCAGTACGTC. Protein product: CASSLGTSGTEQYV.

This chain joins TRBV27 and TRBJ2-2; the match to TRBD2 covers 7 bases. CDR1 and CDR2 from the germline V gene are MNHEY and SMNVEV (reference sequence). V shed 0 bases, J shed 2 bases, and the junction held 6 bases outside the gene matches. There are 17 residues in the CDR3. The CDR3 coding sequence is TGTGCCAGCAGTTTATCGCAACTAGCGAGAAACACCGGGGAGCTGTTTTTT. Its translation: CASSLSQLARNTGELFF.

The chain links TRBV5-1 to TRBJ1-1; D is ambiguous. The germline CDR1 and CDR2 sequences are SGHRS and YFSETQ. This CDR3 spans 13 amino acids. Trimming took off 4 bases at V and 1 base at J, with 8 bases between the two ends. The CDR3 coding sequence is TGCGCCAGCAGCGGAACAGAGAACACTGAAGCTTTCTTT. Its translation: CASSGTENTEAFF.

The chain has TRBV30 and TRBJ1-1, with 8 bases matching TRBD1. Germline V gives CDR1 GTSNPN, CDR2 SVGIG (reference sequence). V lost 3 bases, J lost 4 bases, and 4 bases stayed unmatched. This CDR3 region has 13 residues. CDR3 in amino acids: CAWRADRGTEAFF. DNA of the CDR3: TGTGCCTGGAGGGCAGACAGGGGCACTGAAGCTTTCTTT. The whole variable domain, remainder taken from reference TRBV30 and TRBJ1-1, is SQTIHQWPATLVQPVGSPLSLECTVEGTSNPNLYWYRQAAGRGLQLLFYSVGIGQISSEVPQNLSASRPQDRQFILSSKKLLLSDSGFYLCAWRADRGTEAFFGQGTRLTVV.